Many counts were recorded for the clone carrying this T cell receptor beta chain. These data are taken from a study of low-dose radiotherapy and immunotherapy resistance in tumors. Study in general: Intravenous ipilimumab 1 mg/kg every six weeks was given with nivolumab 240 mg every two weeks. Every two weeks, cyclophosphamide 200 mg/m2 was infused one day before radiation plus immunotherapy.

Noted time point: after trial treatment. Specified treatment: LDRT plus nivolumab, ipilimumab, low-dose cyclophosphamide and aspirin (RACIN trial). Eligibility criteria specified advanced solid malignancies devoid of tumor-infiltrating lymphocytes. First-strand cDNA relied on TRAV- and TRBV-specific primers spanning alpha and beta chains. The TCRs were subjected to amplification over roughly 18 PCR cycles employing a constant-region primer in conjunction with a V-primer adapter. After the mRNA was isolated, it was amplified using in vitro transcription. TCRdb recomputed calls from the reads with MiXCR, one row per CDR3 protein. The sample carries 45,000 or so distinct CDR3 sequences, about 25% recorded once. The V gene's germline CDR1 is SGHVS and CDR2 FQNEAQ. The CDR3 spans 16 residues. V was clipped by 1 base and J by 2 bases; unmatched bases: 4.

The V and J genes are TRBV7-8 and TRBJ2-3, with 9 bases identical to TRBD2. The sequence was obtained from a male donor with prostate cancer. The specimen comprised PBMCs, sampled after low-dose radiotherapy plus immunotherapy. The CDR3 is CASSLGAGGFTDTQYF. In nucleotides, the CDR3 is TGTGCCAGCAGCTTAGGAGCGGGGGGCTTCACAGATACGCAGTATTTT.